Following are 21 T cell receptor beta chains from one sample sequenced in a study of cytomegalovirus exposure and HLA in healthy donors. In the PCR, 60 Vbeta and 13 Jbeta primers were used. Profiled with immunoSEQ multiplex PCR; TCRdb holds only in-frame clones, not every one. Among more than 90,000 clones listed, 82% were seen once. The source material was PBMCs. The receptors were sampled from a man under 40 in good health and CMV-seropositive.

This clone was detected once. The rearrangement joins TRBV11-3 to TRBJ2-3, with TRBD2 identical over 11 bases. The germline gives CDR1 SGHNT, CDR2 YENEEA. CDR3 size: 15 residues. The junction had 6 bases not matched to a gene; V was cut back by 6 bases and J by 4 bases. For the CDR3, the DNA is TGTGCCAGCAGTAGGGTAGCGGGAGGGGCAGATACGCAGTATTTT. Amino acid sequence: CASSRVAGGADTQYF.

The CDR3 protein is CASSYSAGFGYGYTF. The CDR3 coding sequence is TGTGCCAGCAGTTACTCGGCCGGGTTTGGCTATGGCTACACCTTC. The chain has TRBV6-5 and TRBJ1-2; D uncertain. The length of the CDR3 is 15 residues. Germline CDR1 reads MNHEY; CDR2 reads SVGAGI. V lost 0 bases and J 4 bases, leaving 12 bases between the germline ends.

The chain carries TRBV4-1 and TRBJ2-1; 7 positions agree with TRBD1. The CDR3 is made up of 16 amino acids. The J segment lost 5 bases and the V segment lost 2 bases, leaving 9 bases of the junction unmatched. Germline V lookup: CDR1 MGHRA, CDR2 YSYEKL. The CDR3, as DNA: TGCGCCAGCAGCCAACCTAACAGGGGCGAGGACAATGAGCAGTTCTTC. Encoded protein: CASSQPNRGEDNEQFF.

The rearrangement joins TRBV5-8 to TRBJ2-7; 7 bases agree with TRBD2. CDR1 is SGHTS, CDR2 YDEGEE, per germline. CDR3 length: 14 residues. The trim removed 1 base at V and 4 bases at J, leaving 5 bases unmatched. The CDR3 DNA reads TGTGCCAGCAGCTTGATCCAGGGAGGGTACGAGCAGTACTTC. This translates into CASSLIQGGYEQYF.

The chain carries TRBV28 and TRBJ2-2; TRBD2 is a possible D gene (7 bases). Germline CDR1 and CDR2: MDHEN and SYDVKM. The CDR3 length is 16 residues. V dropped 6 bases and J dropped 9 bases, with 23 bases sitting between them. The CDR3 nucleotides are TGTGCCAGCAGCCCTCGGACTAGACAGGCACGAAGGGAGCTGTTTTTT. This sequence encodes CASSPRTRQARRELFF.

The CDR3 is CASSSSTGLRGDQPQHF. The DNA for the CDR3 is TGTGCCAGCAGCTCCTCGACAGGCTTAAGGGGAGATCAGCCCCAGCATTTT. V gene TRBV5-6 combines with J gene TRBJ1-5, with a tentative D call TRBD1 (6 bases). Trimming cost V 3 bases and J 5 bases, with 21 bases left between them. CDR3 length: 17 residues. Per the germline V gene, CDR1 is SGHDT and CDR2 is YYEEEE.

The J gene is TRBJ2-3, the V gene TRBV19; TRBD2 agrees at 12 bases. CDR3 length: 17 amino acids. The V gene end was trimmed by 1 base and the J gene end by 2 bases; junction bases not matched to a gene: 4. In germline, CDR1 is LNHDA, CDR2 SQIVND (reference sequence). The CDR3 region is CASSIGLAGAYTDTQYF. Written as DNA, the CDR3 is TGTGCCAGTAGTATAGGACTAGCGGGAGCGTACACAGATACGCAGTATTTT.

V and J are TRBV7-2 and TRBJ2-6; TRBD1 is a possible D gene (5 bases). Germline V CDR1 and CDR2: SGHTA, FQGNSA. The CDR3 has 17 residues. Deletions cut 2 bases from V and 1 base from J, with 12 bases between. CDR3 nucleotide sequence: TGTGCCAGCAGCTTACGTTTTCAGGGATCTGGGGCCAACGTCCTGACTTTC. The encoded protein is CASSLRFQGSGANVLTF.

The V and J genes are TRBV5-4 and TRBJ2-3; D perhaps matches TRBD1 (6 bases). Germline V lookup: CDR1 SGHNT, CDR2 YYREEE (reference sequence). This CDR3 is built from 14 residues. The germline V and J ends were trimmed by 5 bases and 4 bases, with 14 bases remaining between them. The CDR3 region has the DNA TGTGCCAGCAGTGGGGGCGGTAATGCAGATACGCAGTATTTT. Protein product: CASSGGGNADTQYF.

This chain joins TRBV18 and TRBJ1-1; TRBD1 might be the D (6 bases). The CDR3 is 16 amino acids. V shed 3 bases and J shed 0 bases, with 14 bases lying between them. CDR1 is KGHSH and CDR2 is LQKENI in the germline V gene. This CDR3 is CASSPGQPGMNTEAFF. The CDR3 DNA sequence: TGTGCCAGCTCACCTGGACAGCCGGGGATGAACACTGAAGCTTTCTTT.

The sample holds one count of this clone. The V call is TRBV2, the J call TRBJ2-1; 8 nucleotides match TRBD1. The CDR3 has 14 residues. The germline CDR1 and CDR2 sequences are SNHLY and FYNNEI. Trimming took 7 bases from V and 7 from J; bases not matched to a gene: 9. Here the CDR3 reads CASTPDRVGNEQFF. CDR3 in DNA: TGTGCCAGCACCCCGGACAGGGTAGGGAATGAGCAGTTCTTC. Filled out from reference TRBV2 and TRBJ2-1, the complete variable domain reads EPEVTQTPSHQVTQMGQEVILRCVPISNHLYFYWYRQILGQKVEFLVSFYNNEISEKSEIFDDQFSVERPDGSNFTLKIRSTKLEDSAMYFCASTPDRVGNEQFFGPGTRLTVL.

The chain carries TRBV10-3 and TRBJ1-1, with TRBD1 identical over 8 bases. The ends lost 7 bases at V and 1 base at J; junction bases unmatched: 5. CDR3 length: 14 residues. Germline CDR1 is ENHRY and CDR2 is SYGVKD. The CDR3 loop is CAITMTGENTEAFF. The CDR3 DNA follows: TGTGCCATCACCATGACAGGGGAGAACACTGAAGCTTTCTTT.

This clone was seen only once. The chain combines TRBV10-3 with TRBJ1-3; no reliable D call. The CDR3 totals 15 residues. CDR1 is ENHRY, CDR2 SYGVKD, per germline. V lost 0 bases and J 4 bases, leaving 10 bases between the germline ends. The CDR3 protein is CAISESRGPGNTIYF. CDR3 DNA: TGTGCCATCAGTGAGTCGAGAGGGCCCGGAAACACCATATATTTT.

The chain employs TRBV27 and TRBJ2-3; D remains unclear. Per the germline V gene, CDR1 is MNHEY and CDR2 is SMNVEV (reference sequence). This CDR3 is 15 amino acids long. The V end lost 3 bases, the J end lost 5 bases, and 15 bases lay between the germline ends. The CDR3 here is CASSLFLSLRDTQYF. Written as DNA, the CDR3 is TGTGCCAGCAGTTTGTTCCTTTCGCTGCGAGATACGCAGTATTTT.

The sample holds a few counts of this clone. This chain uses TRBV6-5 with TRBJ1-2; D is unresolved. CDR3 length: 13 amino acids. Between the trimmed V and J ends, which lost 6 bases and 3 bases, there was a span of 11 bases. CDR1 MNHEY and CDR2 SVGAGI come from the germline V gene. The CDR3 region is CASSTDGDYGYTF. CDR3 coding DNA: TGTGCCAGCAGCACCGACGGGGACTATGGCTACACCTTC.

The CDR3: CASSVDLGGQPQHF. CDR3 bases: TGTGCCAGCAGCGTGGACCTGGGGGGTCAGCCCCAGCATTTT. The V gene is TRBV9, the J gene TRBJ1-5; possibly TRBD1 for D (5 bases). V was pared by 2 bases and J by 6 bases, with 12 bases between. The V gene's germline CDR1 is SGDLS and CDR2 YYNGEE. This CDR3 is built from 14 residues.

The chain couples TRBV27 to TRBJ2-7, with D possibly being TRBD1 (6 bases). The CDR3 extends over 15 amino acids. V was shortened by 4 bases and J by 5 bases, with 18 bases between the two germline ends. Germline V CDR1 and CDR2: MNHEY, SMNVEV (reference sequence). CDR3 sequence: CASSWVTTGRDEQYF. CDR3 bases: TGTGCCAGCAGTTGGGTCACGACAGGACGGGACGAGCAGTACTTC.

The chain carries TRBV5-4 and TRBJ2-3; D might be TRBD2 (7 bases). Germline V gene sequence: CDR1 SGHNT, CDR2 YYREEE (reference sequence). The V end lost 5 bases, the J end lost 3 bases, and 16 bases lay between the germline ends. CDR3 length: 15 amino acids. The CDR3 loop is CASSPEGGRTDTQYF. The CDR3 region has the DNA TGTGCCAGCAGTCCCGAGGGGGGGCGAACAGATACGCAGTATTTT.

The V gene is TRBV7-9, the J gene TRBJ1-2; 10 bases line up with TRBD1. Unmatched junction bases numbered 2, after V lost 5 bases and J lost 5 bases. Germline V gene sequence: CDR1 SEHNR, CDR2 FQNEAQ (reference sequence). The CDR3 consists of 13 residues. The CDR3 coding sequence is TGTGCCAGCAGCCGGGACAGGGGTTATGGCTACACCTTC. As protein: CASSRDRGYGYTF. Full variable domain (missing parts from reference TRBV7-9 and TRBJ1-2): DTGVSQNPRHKITKRGQNVTFRCDPISEHNRLYWYRQTLGQGPEFLTYFQNEAQLEKSRLLSDRFSAERPKGSFSTLEIQRTEQGDSAMYLCASSRDRGYGYTFGSGTRLTVV.

This clone was counted a few times. CDR3 bases: TGTGCCAGTTCTCGAAATGGGGACAGGGTTGGAAAACTGTTTTTT. It is translated as CASSRNGDRVGKLFF. The genes are TRBV6-1 and TRBJ1-4; 9 nucleotides line up with TRBD1. Germline CDR1 and CDR2: MNHNS and SASEGT. The CDR3 is 15 amino acids. Unmatched junction bases numbered 15, after V lost 9 bases and J lost 10 bases.

The chain recombines TRBV7-2 with TRBJ2-7, with D tentatively TRBD2 (6 bases). CDR3 length: 15 residues. Germline V gene lookup returns CDR1 SGHTA and CDR2 FQGNSA. The V gene lost 5 bases and the J gene lost 4 bases, with 18 bases spanning the gap. DNA for the CDR3: TGTGCCAGCAGCCCCCTCGCGGGGAAGGTTTACGAGCAGTACTTC. Translated, it gives CASSPLAGKVYEQYF.